This TCR beta chain originates from a study of T cell responses to AZD1222 COVID-19 vaccine. Study conclusions and caveats: In all cases, repertoires were sampled only after the peak T cell response. Mapped onto spike, vaccine-associated CD4 TCRs spanned it and were dominant at 160-218 and 743-854. A rise in Spike-specific TCR breadth and depth followed two AZD1222 doses.

V lost 4 bases, J lost 2 bases, and 18 bases lay in between. Germline V gives CDR1 SQVTM, CDR2 ANQGSEA. CDR3 length: 15 residues. Notes on this clone: Its antigen is not known.

Repertoires were generated with immunoSEQ multiplex PCR, while TCRdb's copy carries only in-frame clones and drops some. The sample yields fewer than 50,000 clones, about 80% seen once. This clonotype was obtained from an adult in good health. Sequencing used peripheral blood, obtained on day 0 of AZD1222 vaccination. This sequence joins TRBV29-1 and TRBJ2-7; a weak D match, TRBD1 (5 bases). Written as DNA, the CDR3 is TGCAGCGTTGCCGGCCGGCCAGGGAAAACCTACGAGCAGTACTTC. Translation gives CSVAGRPGKTYEQYF.